This T cell receptor (beta chain) originates from a study of T-cell reconstitution after alpha-beta-depleted transplantation in children. Study-wide results and caveats: There were some patients whose high TCRbeta diversity at day 60 came from surviving recipient T cells and thymic progenitors. After transplant, at about two months, alpha-beta T cells were reportedly derived from several hundred expanded graft clones. The main origin of T-cell counts and diversity one year after transplant was newly produced T cells.

TCRbeta library preparation incorporated unique molecular identifiers. MiXCR, run by TCRdb on the PCR reads, gives a single entry per CDR3 protein. The sample shows roughly 670,000 distinct CDR3 sequences, about an eighth of them seen only once. Trimming removed 7 bases from V and 3 bases from J, with 15 bases in between. Germline values: CDR1 MNHNS, CDR2 SASEGT. The CDR3 consists of 15 residues. The sample holds many counts of this clonotype. The antigen is not known. This chain joins TRBV6-1 and TRBJ2-2; D might be TRBD1 or TRBD2, each matching 6 bases. Material: PBMCs, obtained before TCRalphabeta/CD19-depleted stem cell transplant. The TCR comes from a girl aged 2 to 10 with congenital amegakaryocytic thrombocytopenia, due to receive a stem cell transplant. The CDR3 coding sequence is TGTGCCAGCAATAACGGGGGCGATGACACCGGGGAGCTGTTTTTT. This gives the protein CASNNGGDDTGELFF.